These 2 T cell receptor beta chains originate from one sample sequenced in a study of T cells in Graves' hyperthyroidism and ophthalmopathy. Researchers took RNA transcripts and amplified the TCR beta CDR3 regions from them. The study used the HTBI primer set for a first-round RT-PCR of the TCR CDR3. TCRdb processed the multiplex PCR reads anew with MiXCR; each CDR3 protein has one entry. The repertoire holds 750,000 to 950,000 distinct CDR3 sequences, over 35% seen once, with 7.5% to 9.5% in the top ten. Sequencing was carried out using blood. The receptor set was obtained from a man between 18 and 29 years old with Graves' hyperthyroidism.

The chain employs TRBV19 and TRBJ1-2; D is ambiguous. CDR3 length: 14 residues. Trimming stripped 2 bases from V and 8 bases from J, with 15 bases between. The V gene's germline CDR1 is LNHDA and CDR2 SQIVND (reference sequence). CDR3 nucleotides: TGTGCCAGTAGTATAATGGTGGCCCGTCCGGGCTACACCTTC. Translating it yields CASSIMVARPGYTF.

V is TRBV6-4 and J is TRBJ2-2; D call uncertain. V shed 0 bases and J shed 4 bases, with 12 bases lying between them. This CDR3 contains 16 residues. Looked up from germline, CDR1 is MRHNA and CDR2 is SNTAGT. CDR3 in amino acids: CASSDSIGEVTGELFF. The CDR3 bases are TGTGCCAGCAGTGACTCGATTGGAGAAGTCACCGGGGAGCTGTTTTTT.